A single sample is the source of the 19 T cell receptor beta chains below, sequenced in a study of control samples from healthy donors and cancer patients. TCRdb keeps only in-frame clones here, not all; method: immunoSEQ multiplex PCR. This table holds 75,000 to 90,000 clones, approximately 87% found once. The material sequenced was blood. The receptors stem from a woman aged 40 to 49 in good health.

The V and J genes are TRBV7-9 and TRBJ1-1, with TRBD1 as a possible D gene (6 bases). CDR1 and CDR2 from the germline V gene are SEHNR and FQNEAQ (reference sequence). Trimming stripped 4 bases from V and 5 bases from J, with 20 bases between. CDR3 length equals 16 residues. CDR3 loop: CASSYGTRILRTEAFF. In DNA form, the CDR3 reads TGTGCCAGCAGCTACGGGACACGGATTTTGCGTACTGAAGCTTTCTTT.

This chain joins TRBV5-8 and TRBJ2-2; no clear D gene. Germline values: CDR1 SGHTS, CDR2 YDEGEE. This CDR3 contains 15 residues. V dropped 4 bases and J dropped 5 bases, with 15 bases sitting between them. The CDR3 here is CASSRIRKQTGELFF. In DNA form, the CDR3 reads TGTGCCAGCAGCCGGATCAGAAAACAAACCGGGGAGCTGTTTTTT. Full variable domain (remainder filled in from reference TRBV5-8 and TRBJ2-2): EAGVTQSPTHLIKTRGQQATLRCSPISGHTSVYWYQQALGLGLQFLLWYDEGEERNRGNFPPRFSGRQFPNYSSELNVNALELEDSALYLCASSRIRKQTGELFFGEGSRLTVL.

The chain uses TRBV12-3 or TRBV12-4 and TRBJ2-7, with 7 bases matching TRBD2. The V segment lost 6 bases and the J segment 5 bases; nucleotides outside the gene matches: 7. This CDR3 contains 13 residues. CDR3 DNA: TGTGCCAGCAGGGGGGAGGGATCCAACGAGCAGTACTTC. It encodes CASRGEGSNEQYF.

In regard to this clone: Additional DNA sequences in this sample encode the identical CDR3. The rearrangement joins TRBV7-2 to TRBJ2-3; a possible D gene is TRBD2 (6 bases). Germline assignment: CDR1 SGHTA and CDR2 FQGNSA. Trimming pared 4 bases from V and 0 bases from J, leaving 14 bases between. The length of the CDR3 is 16 residues. This CDR3 reads CASSSVAGLSTDTQYF. The DNA for the CDR3 is TGTGCCAGCAGCTCTGTGGCGGGACTTAGCACAGATACGCAGTATTTT.

The chain combines TRBV9 with TRBJ2-2; 11 bases align to TRBD1. The CDR3 contains 14 residues. Germline values: CDR1 SGDLS, CDR2 YYNGEE. J lost 7 bases, V lost 5 bases, and 4 bases had no gene match. The CDR3, as DNA: TGTGCCAGCAGGCGGGACAGGGGGAGCGGGGAGCTGTTTTTT. It yields the protein CASRRDRGSGELFF.

The chain joins TRBV11-2 to TRBJ2-7; TRBD2 is a possible D gene (5 bases). Per germline, CDR1 SGHAT and CDR2 FQNNGV. V lost 5 bases and J lost 6, with 26 bases in between. This CDR3 comprises 17 residues. Here the CDR3 DNA reads TGTGCCAGCAGCCTTAGGGAGACTCCCAGAGGACGGGGCGAGCAGTACTTC. It codes for CASSLRETPRGRGEQYF.

V usage is TRBV19 and J usage is TRBJ1-2; D perhaps matches TRBD1 (6 bases). The CDR3 is made up of 15 amino acids. V lost 4 bases and J 4 bases, leaving 16 bases between the germline ends. Germline V gene sequence: CDR1 LNHDA, CDR2 SQIVND (reference sequence). The CDR3 reads CASSTRTAGGYGYTF. The CDR3 DNA sequence: TGTGCCAGTAGTACACGGACAGCGGGGGGCTATGGCTACACCTTC.

This clone was found a few times. Other nucleotide sequences in the sample specify the same CDR3. Here the CDR3 DNA reads TGTGCCAGCAGCTTGAGGCAGGGAGATGGCTACACCTTC. Translating it yields CASSLRQGDGYTF. The chain combines TRBV5-6 with TRBJ1-2; D is possibly TRBD1 (5 bases). The CDR3 runs to 13 residues. Germline loops: CDR1 SGHDT, CDR2 YYEEEE. V was clipped by 1 base and J by 6 bases, with 10 bases between them.

This chain joins TRBV2 and TRBJ2-1, with 13 bases fitting TRBD2. The trim removed 6 bases at V and 8 bases at J, leaving 7 bases unmatched. Germline V gene data show CDR1 as SNHLY and CDR2 as FYNNEI. The CDR3 is 15 residues long. The CDR3 protein is CASSRLAGGGHEQFF. In DNA, the CDR3 is TGTGCCAGCAGCCGACTAGCGGGGGGAGGTCATGAGCAGTTCTTC.

This chain connects TRBV7-9 to TRBJ1-3; no clear D. The V gene lost 1 base and the J gene lost 2 bases, with 3 bases spanning the gap. CDR1 and CDR2 (germline): SEHNR, FQNEAQ (reference sequence). This CDR3 spans 13 amino acids. CDR3 region: CASSLEAGNTIYF. For the CDR3, the DNA is TGTGCCAGCAGCTTAGAAGCTGGAAACACCATATATTTT.

This sequence joins TRBV5-5 and TRBJ2-7; TRBD2 aligns across 11 bases. The CDR3 is made up of 15 amino acids. The ends lost 1 base at V and 3 bases at J; junction bases unmatched: 3. Germline CDR1 is SGHKS and CDR2 is YYEKEE (reference sequence). The CDR3, as DNA: TGTGCCAGCAGCTTGCTAGCGGGGGGTAACTACGAGCAGTACTTC. Its translation is CASSLLAGGNYEQYF.

In DNA, the CDR3 is TGTGCCAGCAGCCACGGGGGGACCACCCAAGAGACCCAGTACTTC. It translates to CASSHGGTTQETQYF. The chain carries TRBV11-3 and TRBJ2-5; 7 nucleotides align to TRBD2. Unmatched junction bases numbered 7, after V lost 5 bases and J lost 1 base. Germline V gives CDR1 SGHNT, CDR2 YENEEA. The CDR3 length is 15 residues.

This chain joins TRBV3-1 (or the pseudogene TRBV3-2) and TRBJ1-5; no definite D call. This CDR3 is 13 amino acids long. Germline CDR1 reads LGHDT; CDR2 reads YNNKEL (reference sequence). Trimming cost V 1 base and J 4 bases, with 5 bases left between them. In DNA form, the CDR3 reads TGTGCCAGCAGCCAAGCACGTAATCAGCCCCAGCATTTT. It yields the protein CASSQARNQPQHF.

The chain carries TRBV7-9 and TRBJ2-5; tentatively, D is TRBD2 (6 bases). The CDR3 sequence is 15 residues long. V was cut by 7 bases and J by 5 bases, with 20 bases left in between. Germline V gene lookup returns CDR1 SEHNR and CDR2 FQNEAQ (reference sequence). The DNA of the CDR3 is TGTGCCAGCAAGGCCGAAGAGGCGGGACGGGAGACCCAGTACTTC. This sequence encodes CASKAEEAGRETQYF.

V and J are TRBV25-1 and TRBJ2-3; 9 bases line up with TRBD1. The V gene's germline CDR1 is MGHDK and CDR2 SYGVNS. This CDR3 spans 16 amino acids. Trimming took 4 bases from V and 4 from J; bases not matched to a gene: 9. The CDR3 DNA is TGTGCCAGCAGTGTTCATTACAGGGGGCGGTCAGATACGCAGTATTTT. Translated, it gives CASSVHYRGRSDTQYF.

The chain links TRBV4-3 to TRBJ2-7; TRBD1 matches 8 bases. Losses at the gene ends were 0 bases for V and 6 bases for J; bases not matched to a gene: 10. There are 16 residues in the CDR3. The germline V gene has CDR1 LGHNA and CDR2 YSLEER. CDR3 coding DNA: TGCGCCAGCAGCCAAGATCGGACAGGGTCAGATTTCGAGCAGTACTTC. Its protein is CASSQDRTGSDFEQYF.

This chain connects TRBV24-1 to TRBJ1-2; the D is unclear. CDR1 is KGHDR and CDR2 is SFDVKD in the germline V gene. Between the trimmed V and J ends, which lost 1 base and 1 base, there was a span of 6 bases. The CDR3 is made up of 14 amino acids. CDR3 region: CATSDFKVNYGYTF. The CDR3 DNA sequence: TGTGCCACCAGTGATTTTAAGGTTAACTATGGCTACACCTTC.

The genes are TRBV7-2 and TRBJ2-5; maybe TRBD2 (6 bases). The V end was cut by 1 base, the J end by 4 bases, with 16 bases between. The CDR3 length is 16 residues. Germline-derived CDR1 and CDR2 are SGHTA and FQGNSA. The CDR3 nucleotides read TGTGCCAGCAGCTTAGACGGACCCCTGGGGGGAGAGACCCAGTACTTC. Translated, it gives CASSLDGPLGGETQYF.

This chain joins TRBV20-1 and TRBJ2-1; the match to TRBD2 covers 10 bases. Trimming took 3 bases from V and 7 from J; bases not matched to a gene: 9. This CDR3 contains 15 residues. Germline V gene sequence: CDR1 DFQATT, CDR2 SNEGSKA (reference sequence). CDR3 in amino acids: CSASKAGGRRNEQFF. The DNA for the CDR3 is TGCAGTGCTAGTAAAGCGGGGGGGCGTCGTAATGAGCAGTTCTTC.